The 22 T cell receptor beta chains reported below all come from one sample, sequenced in a study of blood T cells in healthy people across ages. Through a sample-barcoded 5' primer and a J-beta primer mix, a second PCR was run for roughly 7 to 11 cycles. TCRdb called the 5' RACE reads again in MiXCR, with one record for every CDR3 protein. The data contain approximately 2,000,000 distinct CDR3 sequences, approximately 40% of them singletons. Sequenced material: blood. The receptors derive from a human donor in good health.

The chain joins TRBV6-2 or TRBV6-3 to TRBJ2-5; unclear D gene. V gave up 1 base and J gave up 5 bases, with 8 bases separating them. Looked up from germline, CDR1 is MNHEY and CDR2 is SVGEGT. CDR3 size: 13 residues. The CDR3 region is CASSYWPEETQYF. In nucleotides, the CDR3 is TGTGCCAGCAGTTACTGGCCGGAGGAGACCCAGTACTTC.

This sequence joins TRBV7-2 and TRBJ2-3; 9 nucleotides match TRBD1. Germline V lookup: CDR1 SGHTA, CDR2 FQGNSA. The trim removed 5 bases at V and 3 bases at J, leaving 9 bases unmatched. This CDR3 has 16 amino acids. DNA for the CDR3: TGTGCCAGCAGCCTAGTCACAGGGGGCGAGACAGATACGCAGTATTTT. It encodes CASSLVTGGETDTQYF. Supplemented by reference TRBV7-2 and TRBJ2-3, the full variable domain reads GAGVSQSPSNKVTEKGKDVELRCDPISGHTALYWYRQSLGQGLEFLIYFQGNSAPDKSGLPSDRFSAERTGGSVSTLTIQRTQQEDSAVYLCASSLVTGGETDTQYFGPGTRLTVL.

This clonotype was seen a single time. This chain uses TRBV25-1 with TRBJ1-1; 9 bases map to TRBD1. With V trimmed by 3 bases and J by 5 bases, 16 bases remained unmatched. The CDR3 contains 18 residues. CDR1 and CDR2 from the germline V gene are MGHDK and SYGVNS. For the CDR3, the DNA is TGTGCCAGCAGTGACGTTTACTCCGGGACAGGGTTTTGGACTGAAGCTTTCTTT. This translates into CASSDVYSGTGFWTEAFF.

V gene TRBV7-2 combines with J gene TRBJ2-7; the match to TRBD1 covers 9 bases. Per germline, CDR1 SGHTA and CDR2 FQGNSA. Germline trimming cut 5 bases from V and 4 bases from J; bases unmatched to any gene: 9. The CDR3 is made up of 15 amino acids. This chain's CDR3 is CASSALTGGGYEQYF. The CDR3 coding sequence is TGTGCCAGCAGCGCCCTGACAGGGGGAGGTTACGAGCAGTACTTC. Supplemented by reference TRBV7-2 and TRBJ2-7, the full variable domain reads GAGVSQSPSNKVTEKGKDVELRCDPISGHTALYWYRQSLGQGLEFLIYFQGNSAPDKSGLPSDRFSAERTGGSVSTLTIQRTQQEDSAVYLCASSALTGGGYEQYFGPGTRLTVT.

In this sample, this clonotype turned up a few times. This chain connects TRBV7-9 to TRBJ2-7; no clear D. V lost 0 bases, J lost 7 bases, and 16 bases lay in between. This CDR3 comprises 15 residues. Germline assignment: CDR1 SEHNR and CDR2 FQNEAQ (reference sequence). The CDR3 spells CASSLALTNYEEQYF. The CDR3 DNA is TGTGCCAGCAGCTTAGCCCTCACAAACTACGAAGAGCAGTACTTC.

This clonotype was seen more than once but under ten times. The genes are TRBV20-1 and TRBJ2-7; possible D gene TRBD2, 5 bases. The V end lost 7 bases, the J end lost 2 bases, and 15 bases lay between the germline ends. Looked up from germline, CDR1 is DFQATT and CDR2 is SNEGSKA (reference sequence). This CDR3 region has 13 residues. CDR3 amino acids: CSVSTRETYEQYF. For the CDR3, the DNA is TGCAGTGTCAGCACTAGAGAGACCTACGAGCAGTACTTC.

The chain couples TRBV2 to TRBJ1-1, with a possible D match to TRBD1 (5 bases). This CDR3 spans 12 amino acids. Germline V gene data show CDR1 as SNHLY and CDR2 as FYNNEI. Trimming removed 10 bases from V and 5 bases from J, with 14 bases in between. The CDR3 sequence is CATYGGVTEAFF. The CDR3 DNA reads TGTGCCACTTACGGGGGGGTTACTGAAGCTTTCTTT.

A single count supports this clonotype. The chain links TRBV5-1 to TRBJ1-1; 7 positions agree with TRBD1. The CDR3 runs to 16 residues. The germline V gene has CDR1 SGHRS and CDR2 YFSETQ. After removal of 0 bases from V and 5 bases from J, the junction contained 10 bases not matched to a gene. The CDR3 sequence: CASSLAQGGGSTEAFF. The DNA of the CDR3 is TGCGCCAGCAGCTTGGCTCAGGGAGGGGGCTCGACTGAAGCTTTCTTT. The variable domain in full, completed from reference TRBV5-1 and TRBJ1-1, reads KAGVTQTPRYLIKTRGQQVTLSCSPISGHRSVSWYQQTPGQGLQFLFEYFSETQRNKGNFPGRFSGRQFSNSRSEMNVSTLELGDSALYLCASSLAQGGGSTEAFFGQGTRLTVV.

The J gene is TRBJ2-1, the V gene TRBV7-9; 9 bases match TRBD1. The J segment lost 6 bases and the V segment lost 3 bases, leaving 9 bases of the junction unmatched. The V gene's germline CDR1 is SEHNR and CDR2 FQNEAQ (reference sequence). The CDR3 is made up of 16 amino acids. The CDR3 bases are TGTGCCAGCAGCTTCCTGCCGGGACAGGGTGGCAATGAGCAGTTCTTC. It codes for CASSFLPGQGGNEQFF. The whole variable domain, filled in from reference TRBV7-9 and TRBJ2-1, reads DTGVSQNPRHKITKRGQNVTFRCDPISEHNRLYWYRQTLGQGPEFLTYFQNEAQLEKSRLLSDRFSAERPKGSFSTLEIQRTEQGDSAMYLCASSFLPGQGGNEQFFGPGTRLTVL.

The CDR3, as DNA: TGTGCCAGCAGTTGGGACCGAAGCTCTGGAAACACCATATATTTT. It specifies CASSWDRSSGNTIYF. The chain combines TRBV12-3 or TRBV12-4 with TRBJ1-3; a weak D match, TRBD1 (5 bases). The germline V and J ends were trimmed by 4 bases and 0 bases, with 10 bases remaining between them. The CDR3 covers 15 residues.

The V call is TRBV4-1, the J call TRBJ1-1; D call uncertain. The CDR3 totals 13 residues. Trimming left V 4 bases short and J 1 base short, with 7 bases between. Germline assignment: CDR1 MGHRA and CDR2 YSYEKL. The CDR3 here is CASSPFRNTEAFF. The CDR3 DNA reads as TGCGCCAGCAGCCCCTTTAGGAACACTGAAGCTTTCTTT.

This clonotype was detected once. CDR3 nucleotide sequence: TGTGCCAGCAGCGAGCGGGGAACAGACAACCAAGAGACCCAGTACTTC. It encodes CASSERGTDNQETQYF. The rearrangement links TRBV28 to TRBJ2-7, with 7 bases that match TRBD2. The DNA end is more similar to TRBJ2-5, so the J call may be wrong. The germline gives CDR1 MDHEN, CDR2 SYDVKM. CDR3 length equals 16 residues.

This chain joins TRBV7-8 and TRBJ2-5; 8 bases fit TRBD1. The DNA end favors TRBJ2-7, so the J call may be wrong. This CDR3 has 13 amino acids. Germline values: CDR1 SGHVS, CDR2 FQNEAQ. The DNA of the CDR3 is TGTGCCAGCTGGCCAGGGGGCTCTTTCGAGCAGTACTTC. Amino acid sequence: CASWPGGSFEQYF.

The chain is built from TRBV18 and TRBJ2-5; D gene ambiguous. This CDR3 spans 12 amino acids. CDR1 KGHSH and CDR2 LQKENI come from the germline V gene. Trimming cost V 7 bases and J 3 bases, with 9 bases left between them. For the CDR3, the DNA is TGTGCCAGCTTTACCCAAAAAGAGACCCAGTACTTC. This codes for CASFTQKETQYF.

There are a few counts of this clonotype. The DNA for the CDR3 is TGTGCCAGCAGAGACAACTCCAGGGGTGGCGAAAAACTGTTTTTT. Its translation: CASRDNSRGGEKLFF. This chain connects TRBV21-1 to TRBJ1-4; the DNA was not compared with TRBD1, the D call given in the table. TRBV21-1 is flagged as a pseudogene. This CDR3 spans 15 amino acids.

The rearrangement joins TRBV6-2 or TRBV6-3 to TRBJ1-5, with D unclear. The CDR3 length is 13 residues. The V gene's germline CDR1 is MNHEY and CDR2 SVGEGT. Between the trimmed V and J ends, which lost 6 bases and 2 bases, there was a span of 8 bases. The CDR3 protein is CASRTHGNQPQHF. The CDR3, as DNA: TGTGCCAGCAGAACGCACGGCAATCAGCCCCAGCATTTT.

This clonotype appeared a few times. The rearrangement uses TRBV6-2 or TRBV6-3 and TRBJ2-7; 8 bases map to TRBD1. After removal of 2 bases from V and 2 bases from J, the junction contained 5 bases not matched to a gene. The CDR3 runs to 15 residues. The V gene's germline CDR1 is MNHEY and CDR2 SVGEGT. DNA of the CDR3: TGTGCCAGCAGTTACGACCAGGGGGCTACCTACGAGCAGTACTTC. Encoded protein: CASSYDQGATYEQYF.

The chain couples TRBV5-1 to TRBJ1-2, with a possible D match to TRBD1 (6 bases). V dropped 4 bases and J dropped 2 bases, with 12 bases sitting between them. Looked up from germline, CDR1 is SGHRS and CDR2 is YFSETQ. This CDR3 contains 14 residues. The CDR3 DNA reads as TGCGCCAGCAGCCCTGAGACAGGAAACTATGGCTACACCTTC. This encodes CASSPETGNYGYTF. Full variable domain (outside the CDR3, taken from reference TRBV5-1 and TRBJ1-2): KAGVTQTPRYLIKTRGQQVTLSCSPISGHRSVSWYQQTPGQGLQFLFEYFSETQRNKGNFPGRFSGRQFSNSRSEMNVSTLELGDSALYLCASSPETGNYGYTFGSGTRLTVV.

This clonotype was seen only a few times. The chain combines TRBV9 with TRBJ2-5; 13 bases fit TRBD2. Germline trimming cut 0 bases from V and 1 base from J; bases unmatched to any gene: 3. From germline, CDR1 is SGDLS and CDR2 YYNGEE. The CDR3 runs to 17 residues. CDR3 sequence (DNA): TGTGCCAGCAGCGTAGGGGGACTAGCGGGGCCCCAAGAGACCCAGTACTTC. Its protein product is CASSVGGLAGPQETQYF.

This clonotype was observed a few times. The V and J genes are TRBV6-6 and TRBJ2-7; either TRBD1 or TRBD2 may supply D (5 bases each). Germline CDR1 and CDR2: MNHNY and SVGAGI (reference sequence). This CDR3 spans 14 amino acids. Trimming left V 3 bases short and J 3 bases short, with 12 bases between. The CDR3 sequence is CASSYHGTLYEQYF. In DNA form, the CDR3 reads TGTGCCAGCAGTTATCACGGGACCCTCTACGAGCAGTACTTC.

The rearrangement joins TRBV10-3 to TRBJ2-5; D is uncertain. Germline V lookup: CDR1 ENHRY, CDR2 SYGVKD. CDR3 size: 15 residues. The V and J ends lost 4 bases and 0 bases respectively, with 12 bases between them. In nucleotides, the CDR3 is TGTGCCATCAGTGGAGCTTTAAGGGACCAAGAGACCCAGTACTTC. Protein sequence: CAISGALRDQETQYF.

This clonotype was found a few times. The rearrangement links TRBV7-2 to TRBJ1-2; D remains ambiguous. The CDR3 totals 16 residues. The germline V and J ends were trimmed by 5 bases and 4 bases, with 20 bases remaining between them. Looked up from germline, CDR1 is SGHTA and CDR2 is FQGNSA. The CDR3, as DNA: TGTGCCAGCAGCCCCACGCACCGGACCGGAAGCTATGGCTACACCTTC. This translates into CASSPTHRTGSYGYTF.